The present TCR beta chain was sequenced within a study of T cells in Graves' hyperthyroidism and ophthalmopathy. Looking at the study overall: At initial diagnosis, before any treatment had begun, peripheral blood was obtained.

TCR beta CDR3 regions were amplified from RNA. First-round RT-PCR of the TCR CDR3 relied on the HTBI primer set. TCRdb ran MiXCR on the multiplex PCR reads and lists one entry per CDR3 protein. The repertoire holds roughly 180,000 distinct CDR3 sequences, with just under 9.5% as singletons. Trimming took 5 bases from V and 5 from J; bases not matched to a gene: 9. This CDR3 spans 16 amino acids. Germline CDR1 is SGHTA and CDR2 is FQGTGA. Diagnoses rested on clinical symptoms, serum thyroxine and TRAb, thyroid ultrasound and orbital computed tomography. At least ten counts were recorded for this clonotype.

The sequenced sample was blood. The TCR originated in a woman between 18 and 29 years old with Graves' hyperthyroidism that later progressed to Graves' ophthalmopathy. The rearrangement joins TRBV7-3 to TRBJ2-2; 9 positions match TRBD1. CDR3 protein: CASSPSRDRGTGELFF. CDR3 DNA: TGTGCCAGCAGCCCTAGTCGAGACAGGGGGACCGGGGAGCTGTTTTTT.